One and the same sample provided the 18 T cell receptor beta chains below, sequenced in a study of shared clonotypes between healthy human individuals. The data were produced by immunoSEQ multiplex PCR, yet TCRdb's version contains in-frame clones alone and is incomplete. The table lists 2 million to 2.5 million clones, more than 80% of them singletons. What was sequenced was naive CD4+ T cells from PBMCs. Stated subset: CD45RA+ positively selected. The receptors derive from a man aged 18 to 35 in good health. Some clones in this sample may be carry-over from other donors' samples.

The V call is TRBV11-3, the J call TRBJ2-3; D assignment may be TRBD1 or TRBD2 (5 bases each). The V gene lost 1 base and the J gene lost 3 bases, with 8 bases spanning the gap. Germline V gene data show CDR1 as SGHNT and CDR2 as YENEEA. The CDR3 is made up of 14 amino acids. CDR3: CASSLGGETDTQYF. The CDR3 nucleotides read TGTGCCAGCAGCTTAGGAGGGGAGACAGATACGCAGTATTTT.

The chain joins TRBV11-1 to TRBJ1-3; D is undetermined. V was pared by 5 bases and J by 0 bases, with 14 bases between. The CDR3 sequence is 16 residues long. The germline CDR1 and CDR2 sequences are SGHAT and FQDESV (reference sequence). As DNA, the CDR3 is TGTGCCAGCAGCCCGGACTCCGGGCTCTCTGGAAACACCATATATTTT. It encodes CASSPDSGLSGNTIYF.

V is TRBV5-1 and J is TRBJ2-1; maybe TRBD2 (5 bases). Germline V CDR1 and CDR2: SGHRS, YFSETQ. The V and J ends lost 4 bases and 3 bases respectively, with 17 bases between them. The CDR3 sequence is 16 residues long. The CDR3 bases are TGCGCCAGCAGCGACTCCAGCGGAGCCCTCTACAATGAGCAGTTCTTC. Its translation is CASSDSSGALYNEQFF.

The CDR3 sequence is CAAAPRDSSYEQYF. For the CDR3, the DNA is TGTGCCGCCGCCCCCCGGGACAGTTCCTACGAGCAGTACTTC. The chain joins TRBV10-3 to TRBJ2-7; TRBD1 agrees at 7 bases. Losses at the gene ends were 11 bases for V and 1 base for J; bases not matched to a gene: 11. The CDR3 loop spans 14 amino acids. Looked up from germline, CDR1 is ENHRY and CDR2 is SYGVKD.

This clone was picked up one time. This rearrangement joins TRBV27 to TRBJ2-4; 7 bases line up with TRBD1. This CDR3 is 19 amino acids long. The germline V gene encodes CDR1 MNHEY and CDR2 SMNVEV (reference sequence). Germline trimming cut 6 bases from V and 0 bases from J; bases unmatched to any gene: 17. The CDR3 protein is CASRHATGMDVIAKNIQYF. In nucleotides, the CDR3 is TGTGCCAGCAGACATGCGACAGGGATGGATGTAATAGCCAAAAACATTCAGTACTTC.

The table lists this clone with a count of one. The V gene is TRBV7-9, the J gene TRBJ1-1; no reliable D call. The germline CDR1 and CDR2 sequences are SEHNR and FQNEAQ (reference sequence). The CDR3 is 15 residues long. Trimming took 3 bases from V and 0 from J, leaving 11 bases between them. This CDR3 reads CASSFRFGLNTEAFF. CDR3 coding DNA: TGTGCCAGCAGCTTCCGCTTCGGTTTGAACACTGAAGCTTTCTTT.

V is TRBV4-1 and J is TRBJ2-7; TRBD1 matches at 8 bases. V was clipped by 6 bases and J by 3 bases; unmatched bases: 10. The CDR3 has 15 amino acids. Germline V gene sequence: CDR1 MGHRA, CDR2 YSYEKL. The CDR3 sequence is CASRKTGTGDYEQYF. The DNA for the CDR3 is TGCGCCAGCAGGAAGACCGGGACAGGAGACTACGAGCAGTACTTC.

This clone is a singleton in its sample. The V gene is TRBV7-9, the J gene TRBJ2-3; D not resolved. With 2 bases removed from V and 5 bases from J, the gap between germline ends came to 11 bases. The CDR3 length is 14 residues. Germline loops: CDR1 SEHNR, CDR2 FQNEAQ (reference sequence). Here the CDR3 reads CASSLPMGKDTQYF. CDR3 nucleotide sequence: TGTGCCAGCAGCTTACCGATGGGGAAAGATACGCAGTATTTT.

The chain links TRBV6-5 to TRBJ2-7; D unresolved. Deletions cut 0 bases from V and 2 bases from J, with 8 bases between. The germline gives CDR1 MNHEY, CDR2 SVGAGI. The CDR3 length is 14 residues. The CDR3 bases are TGTGCCAGCAGTTACTCGGTCGGAGCCTACGAGCAGTACTTC. Protein product: CASSYSVGAYEQYF.

V gene TRBV28 combines with J gene TRBJ2-3; D is ambiguous. Trimming removed 6 bases at V and 4 bases at J, with 20 bases between. Germline CDR1 is MDHEN and CDR2 is SYDVKM. The CDR3 totals 16 residues. The chain's CDR3 is CASRPPAVHFSDTQYF. The CDR3 DNA reads TGTGCCAGCAGGCCCCCCGCAGTTCATTTTTCAGATACGCAGTATTTT.

A remark on this clone: In the same sample, other DNA sequences code for this CDR3. This chain joins TRBV2 and TRBJ2-2; D unresolved. Trimming removed 7 bases at V and 2 bases at J, with 5 bases between. The CDR3 totals 12 residues. Germline loops: CDR1 SNHLY, CDR2 FYNNEI. The CDR3 DNA is TGTGCCAGCACCCGAAACACCGGGGAGCTGTTTTTT. This gives the protein CASTRNTGELFF.

V and J are TRBV28 and TRBJ1-4; TRBD1 matches 11 bases. Germline CDR1 is MDHEN and CDR2 is SYDVKM. With 5 bases clipped from V and 8 bases from J, the junction kept 10 bases outside the gene matches. This CDR3 has 16 residues. CDR3 sequence reads: CASSHLGTGGLEKLFF. The CDR3 DNA reads TGTGCCAGCAGTCACTTAGGGACAGGGGGTTTGGAAAAACTGTTTTTT.

This chain's CDR3 is CASSPVGQTYEQYF. For the CDR3, the DNA is TGCGCCAGCAGCCCGGTCGGGCAAACCTACGAGCAGTACTTC. This chain joins TRBV5-1 and TRBJ2-7, with D uncertain. The CDR3 has 14 residues. Germline assignment: CDR1 SGHRS and CDR2 YFSETQ. Trimming took 4 bases from V and 2 from J, leaving 13 bases between them.

This chain links TRBV11-2 with TRBJ2-1; D is ambiguous. The V gene lost 5 bases and the J gene lost 10 bases, with 15 bases spanning the gap. The CDR3 sequence is 13 residues long. Germline loops: CDR1 SGHAT, CDR2 FQNNGV. The CDR3 loop is CASSQAPASEQFF. The CDR3 nucleotides are TGTGCCAGCAGCCAAGCGCCAGCCAGCGAGCAGTTCTTC.

This chain's CDR3 is CASRDSGATNEKLFF. The CDR3 region has the DNA TGTGCCAGCAGAGACTCGGGGGCAACTAATGAAAAACTGTTTTTT. The chain couples TRBV6-1 to TRBJ1-4; TRBD1 is a possible D gene (5 bases). The V end was cut by 6 bases, the J end by 0 bases, with 11 bases between. Germline CDR1 reads MNHNS; CDR2 reads SASEGT. The CDR3 spans 15 residues.

With respect to this clone: Within the sample, other DNA sequences also encode this same CDR3. The CDR3 nucleotides read TGTGCCAGCTCACCACGTACTAGCGGGTCCTACAATGAGCAGTTCTTC. Amino acids: CASSPRTSGSYNEQFF. The chain couples TRBV18 to TRBJ2-1; TRBD2 agrees at 9 bases. The CDR3 contains 16 residues. Trimming at V came to 1 base and at J to 1 base, leaving 2 bases not matched to a gene. The germline CDR1 and CDR2 sequences are KGHSH and LQKENI.

This clone was detected only once. The gene calls are TRBV30 and TRBJ1-3; D gene unclear. The CDR3 contains 12 residues. Germline V gives CDR1 GTSNPN, CDR2 SVGIG (reference sequence). The germline V and J ends were trimmed by 3 bases and 4 bases, with 7 bases remaining between them. Here the CDR3 DNA reads TGTGCCTGGAGGACGGGGGGAAACACCATATATTTT. It codes for CAWRTGGNTIYF. The full variable domain, with the rest looked up from reference TRBV30 and TRBJ1-3, is SQTIHQWPATLVQPVGSPLSLECTVEGTSNPNLYWYRQAAGRGLQLLFYSVGIGQISSEVPQNLSASRPQDRQFILSSKKLLLSDSGFYLCAWRTGGNTIYFGEGSWLTVV.

This chain links TRBV7-9 with TRBJ2-3; 15 bases are shared with TRBD2. Germline V gene data show CDR1 as SEHNR and CDR2 as FQNEAQ (reference sequence). This CDR3 contains 18 residues. Trimming cost V 5 bases and J 6 bases; bases outside gene matches: 12. Written as DNA, the CDR3 is TGTGCCAGCAGCCCCGGACTAGCGGGAGGGCCCTCGCCGGATACGCAGTATTTT. Translated, it gives CASSPGLAGGPSPDTQYF.